A selection of T cell receptor beta chains follows, all from one sample in a study of cytomegalovirus exposure and HLA in healthy donors. The table came from immunoSEQ multiplex PCR; TCRdb's copy has only in-frame clones and leaves some out. The sample carries about 130,000 clones, over 70% recorded once. The sequenced sample was PBMCs. All receptors come from a woman in her forties in good health and CMV-seronegative. CDR3s include the opening cysteine and the closing phenylalanine or tryptophan. Each record gives: V gene, J gene, clone size, D gene, CDR3 protein, CDR3 DNA. D genes are given only for firm matches. Clone size, where shown, is once, few, many, or a class for clones that have expanded.

v_call: TRBV5-8
j_call: TRBJ2-1
clone_size: .
d_call: .
cdr3_aa: CASSLDGGLGNEQFF
cdr3_nt: TGTGCCAGCAGCTTGGACGGGGGTCTGGGCAATGAGCAGTTCTTC

v_call: TRBV6-5
j_call: TRBJ2-7
clone_size: .
d_call: TRBD1
cdr3_aa: CASSPRQGTYEQYF
cdr3_nt: TGTGCCAGCAGTCCCCGACAGGGGACCTACGAGCAGTACTTC

v_call: TRBV19
j_call: TRBJ1-1
clone_size: .
d_call: .
cdr3_aa: CASRGGMNTEAFF
cdr3_nt: TGTGCCAGTAGAGGCGGGATGAACACTGAAGCTTTCTTT

v_call: TRBV5-6
j_call: TRBJ2-7
clone_size: .
d_call: .
cdr3_aa: CASSLASGDREQYF
cdr3_nt: TGTGCCAGCAGCTTAGCCTCAGGGGACCGCGAGCAGTACTTC

v_call: TRBV11-2
j_call: TRBJ1-4
clone_size: .
d_call: .
cdr3_aa: CASSLDQEEKLFF
cdr3_nt: TGTGCCAGCAGCTTAGACCAGGAAGAAAAACTGTTTTTT

v_call: TRBV23-1
j_call: TRBJ2-4
clone_size: .
d_call: .
cdr3_aa: CASNDPVSAKNIQYF
cdr3_nt: TGCGCCAGCAACGATCCGGTCTCAGCCAAAAACATTCAGTACTTC

v_call: TRBV23-1
j_call: TRBJ1-1
clone_size: .
d_call: .
cdr3_aa: CASSQFLGSTEAFF
cdr3_nt: TGCGCCAGCAGTCAATTTCTGGGCAGCACTGAAGCTTTCTTT

v_call: TRBV11-2
j_call: TRBJ1-2
clone_size: .
d_call: TRBD1
cdr3_aa: CASSLDLGTGETYGYTF
cdr3_nt: TGTGCCAGCAGCTTAGATCTCGGGACAGGGGAGACCTATGGCTACACCTTC

v_call: TRBV6-1
j_call: TRBJ1-5
clone_size: .
d_call: TRBD1
cdr3_aa: CASSKGQGAAQPQHF
cdr3_nt: TGTGCCAGCAGCAAAGGACAGGGGGCTGCTCAGCCCCAGCATTTT

v_call: TRBV19
j_call: TRBJ2-4
clone_size: once
d_call: .
cdr3_aa: CASSSSWSSSQYF
cdr3_nt: TGTGCCAGTAGTTCTAGCTGGTCCAGCAGTCAGTACTTC

v_call: TRBV7-3
j_call: TRBJ2-1
clone_size: .
d_call: .
cdr3_aa: CASSLIGGYEQFF
cdr3_nt: TGTGCCAGCAGCTTAATTGGAGGCTATGAGCAGTTCTTC

v_call: TRBV7-6
j_call: TRBJ2-5
clone_size: .
d_call: .
cdr3_aa: CASSLSARLAQYF
cdr3_nt: TGTGCCAGCAGCTTATCGGCGAGGCTAGCCCAGTACTTC

v_call: TRBV6-1
j_call: TRBJ2-7
clone_size: .
d_call: TRBD2
cdr3_aa: CASSLLAGDIYEQYF
cdr3_nt: TGTGCCAGCAGTTTACTAGCGGGGGACATCTACGAGCAGTACTTC

v_call: TRBV6-4
j_call: TRBJ2-5
clone_size: .
d_call: TRBD2
cdr3_aa: CASSVTAGGGETQYF
cdr3_nt: TGTGCCAGCAGTGTGACAGCGGGGGGAGGAGAGACCCAGTACTTC

v_call: TRBV7-9
j_call: TRBJ2-2
clone_size: .
d_call: TRBD1
cdr3_aa: CASSPGTGYTGELFF
cdr3_nt: TGTGCCAGCAGCCCGGGGACAGGATACACCGGGGAGCTGTTTTTT

v_call: TRBV19
j_call: TRBJ2-2
clone_size: .
d_call: .
cdr3_aa: CASSAQPDSGELFF
cdr3_nt: TGTGCCAGTAGTGCCCAACCGGACAGCGGGGAGCTGTTTTTT

v_call: TRBV13
j_call: TRBJ2-7
clone_size: .
d_call: .
cdr3_aa: CASSLDSSYEQYF
cdr3_nt: TGTGCCAGCAGCTTAGACAGTTCCTACGAGCAGTACTTC

v_call: TRBV27
j_call: TRBJ1-1
clone_size: .
d_call: .
cdr3_aa: CASSLYAGVVAFF
cdr3_nt: TGTGCCAGCAGTTTATACGCAGGGGTTGTGGCTTTCTTT

v_call: TRBV6-5
j_call: TRBJ1-1
clone_size: .
d_call: .
cdr3_aa: CASSLIGGNTEAFF
cdr3_nt: TGTGCCAGCAGTTTGATCGGGGGAAACACTGAAGCTTTCTTT

v_call: TRBV4-2
j_call: TRBJ2-1
clone_size: .
d_call: .
cdr3_aa: CASSQALGGYNEQFF
cdr3_nt: TGTGCCAGCAGCCAAGCTCTGGGGGGTTACAATGAGCAGTTCTTC

v_call: TRBV5-6
j_call: TRBJ1-5
clone_size: .
d_call: TRBD1
cdr3_aa: CASSLEQGNQPQHF
cdr3_nt: TGTGCCAGCAGCTTGGAACAGGGGAATCAGCCCCAGCATTTT

v_call: TRBV28
j_call: TRBJ2-5
clone_size: few
d_call: TRBD2
cdr3_aa: CASRGGVETQYF
cdr3_nt: TGTGCCAGCAGGGGGGGGGTGGAGACCCAGTACTTC

v_call: TRBV7-3
j_call: TRBJ1-1
clone_size: .
d_call: TRBD1
cdr3_aa: CASSWQGGNTEAFF
cdr3_nt: TGTGCCAGCAGCTGGCAGGGGGGGAACACTGAAGCTTTCTTT

v_call: TRBV28
j_call: TRBJ2-7
clone_size: few
d_call: .
cdr3_aa: CASRPQGMGVEQYF
cdr3_nt: TGTGCCAGCAGACCCCAGGGGATGGGGGTCGAGCAGTACTTC

v_call: TRBV27
j_call: TRBJ2-5
clone_size: once
d_call: .
cdr3_aa: CASSLTRLLETQYF
cdr3_nt: TGTGCCAGCAGTTTAACGAGGCTTCTAGAGACCCAGTACTTC

v_call: TRBV28
j_call: TRBJ2-7
clone_size: .
d_call: TRBD2
cdr3_aa: CASSPGGAGGTYEQYF
cdr3_nt: TGTGCCAGCAGTCCGGGTGGGGCGGGGGGGACCTACGAGCAGTACTTC

v_call: TRBV7-8
j_call: TRBJ2-1
clone_size: once
d_call: TRBD1
cdr3_aa: CASSSPGQGRGNEQFF
cdr3_nt: TGTGCCAGCAGCTCCCCGGGACAGGGTAGGGGTAATGAGCAGTTCTTC

v_call: TRBV23-1
j_call: TRBJ1-1
clone_size: once
d_call: TRBD1
cdr3_aa: CASSPRGSGNTEAFF
cdr3_nt: TGCGCCAGCAGTCCCAGGGGGTCGGGGAACACTGAAGCTTTCTTT

v_call: TRBV30
j_call: TRBJ2-7
clone_size: few
d_call: TRBD1
cdr3_aa: CAWDGTGIVKQYF
cdr3_nt: TGTGCCTGGGACGGGACAGGGATAGTCAAGCAGTACTTC

v_call: TRBV30
j_call: TRBJ1-1
clone_size: many
d_call: .
cdr3_aa: CAWSEDGGTEAFF
cdr3_nt: TGTGCCTGGAGTGAGGATGGAGGGACTGAAGCTTTCTTT

v_call: TRBV19
j_call: TRBJ1-1
clone_size: .
d_call: TRBD1
cdr3_aa: CASRTGRLGESTEAFF
cdr3_nt: TGTGCCAGTAGGACAGGGCGGCTGGGCGAATCGACTGAAGCTTTCTTT

v_call: TRBV2
j_call: TRBJ2-3
clone_size: .
d_call: .
cdr3_aa: CASSITDTQYF
cdr3_nt: TGTGCCAGCAGTATAACAGATACGCAGTATTTT

v_call: TRBV6-6
j_call: TRBJ2-3
clone_size: .
d_call: .
cdr3_aa: CASRTGFLDTDTQYF
cdr3_nt: TGTGCCAGCAGAACAGGGTTTTTGGACACAGATACGCAGTATTTT

v_call: TRBV29-1
j_call: TRBJ2-5
clone_size: .
d_call: TRBD2
cdr3_aa: CSVGGLAGERETQYF
cdr3_nt: TGCAGCGTTGGGGGGCTAGCGGGGGAACGAGAGACCCAGTACTTC

v_call: TRBV2
j_call: TRBJ2-2
clone_size: .
d_call: .
cdr3_aa: CASRGSWTGELFF
cdr3_nt: TGTGCCAGCCGGGGTAGCTGGACCGGGGAGCTGTTTTTT

v_call: TRBV7-9
j_call: TRBJ2-5
clone_size: .
d_call: TRBD1
cdr3_aa: CASSPRDRGAVETQYF
cdr3_nt: TGTGCCAGCAGCCCCCGGGACAGGGGTGCGGTAGAGACCCAGTACTTC

v_call: TRBV9
j_call: TRBJ2-7
clone_size: .
d_call: .
cdr3_aa: CASSVEPGVEQYF
cdr3_nt: TGTGCCAGCAGCGTAGAACCCGGGGTCGAGCAGTACTTC

v_call: TRBV5-4
j_call: TRBJ2-1
clone_size: .
d_call: TRBD2
cdr3_aa: CASSFPGLESGNEQFF
cdr3_nt: TGTGCCAGCAGCTTCCCGGGACTAGAAAGTGGGAATGAGCAGTTCTTC

v_call: TRBV28
j_call: TRBJ2-7
clone_size: few
d_call: TRBD1
cdr3_aa: CASSHTGQGSYEQYF
cdr3_nt: TGTGCCAGCTCACACACGGGACAGGGGTCCTACGAGCAGTACTTC

v_call: TRBV5-8
j_call: TRBJ2-7
clone_size: .
d_call: TRBD1
cdr3_aa: CASSLAPGTGRDEQYF
cdr3_nt: TGTGCCAGCAGCTTGGCTCCCGGGACAGGGAGGGACGAGCAGTACTTC

v_call: TRBV19
j_call: TRBJ1-6
clone_size: .
d_call: .
cdr3_aa: CASSPTAGYDSPLHF
cdr3_nt: TGTGCCAGTAGTCCCACTGCGGGGTATGATTCACCCCTCCACTTT

v_call: TRBV10-3
j_call: TRBJ1-6
clone_size: .
d_call: .
cdr3_aa: CAISEVGGAGSPLHF
cdr3_nt: TGTGCCATCAGTGAGGTTGGAGGGGCAGGTTCACCCCTCCACTTT

v_call: TRBV27
j_call: TRBJ2-3
clone_size: .
d_call: TRBD2
cdr3_aa: CASSLSLAGGRADTQYF
cdr3_nt: TGTGCCAGCAGTTTATCGTTGGCGGGGGGGCGGGCAGATACGCAGTATTTT